The TCR beta chain described here comes from a study of T cell changes during pregnancy in multiple sclerosis. Per the germline V gene, CDR1 is SGHDT and CDR2 is YYEEEE. The V end was cut by 6 bases, the J end by 6 bases, with 18 bases between. The CDR3 contains 14 residues. Generated by immunoSEQ multiplex PCR, the TCRdb table keeps only in-frame clones and is missing some. The table records about 130,000 clones, about 95% of them present only once. The receptor's source is a female donor with multiple sclerosis, enrolled in a pregnancy study. Sequencing was performed on peripheral blood, taken after pregnancy. The V gene is TRBV5-6, the J gene TRBJ1-2; tentatively, D is TRBD1 (6 bases). The CDR3 DNA reads as TGTGCCAGCATCCAACTCTCTTACAGGGATGGCTACACCTTC. This gives the protein CASIQLSYRDGYTF.